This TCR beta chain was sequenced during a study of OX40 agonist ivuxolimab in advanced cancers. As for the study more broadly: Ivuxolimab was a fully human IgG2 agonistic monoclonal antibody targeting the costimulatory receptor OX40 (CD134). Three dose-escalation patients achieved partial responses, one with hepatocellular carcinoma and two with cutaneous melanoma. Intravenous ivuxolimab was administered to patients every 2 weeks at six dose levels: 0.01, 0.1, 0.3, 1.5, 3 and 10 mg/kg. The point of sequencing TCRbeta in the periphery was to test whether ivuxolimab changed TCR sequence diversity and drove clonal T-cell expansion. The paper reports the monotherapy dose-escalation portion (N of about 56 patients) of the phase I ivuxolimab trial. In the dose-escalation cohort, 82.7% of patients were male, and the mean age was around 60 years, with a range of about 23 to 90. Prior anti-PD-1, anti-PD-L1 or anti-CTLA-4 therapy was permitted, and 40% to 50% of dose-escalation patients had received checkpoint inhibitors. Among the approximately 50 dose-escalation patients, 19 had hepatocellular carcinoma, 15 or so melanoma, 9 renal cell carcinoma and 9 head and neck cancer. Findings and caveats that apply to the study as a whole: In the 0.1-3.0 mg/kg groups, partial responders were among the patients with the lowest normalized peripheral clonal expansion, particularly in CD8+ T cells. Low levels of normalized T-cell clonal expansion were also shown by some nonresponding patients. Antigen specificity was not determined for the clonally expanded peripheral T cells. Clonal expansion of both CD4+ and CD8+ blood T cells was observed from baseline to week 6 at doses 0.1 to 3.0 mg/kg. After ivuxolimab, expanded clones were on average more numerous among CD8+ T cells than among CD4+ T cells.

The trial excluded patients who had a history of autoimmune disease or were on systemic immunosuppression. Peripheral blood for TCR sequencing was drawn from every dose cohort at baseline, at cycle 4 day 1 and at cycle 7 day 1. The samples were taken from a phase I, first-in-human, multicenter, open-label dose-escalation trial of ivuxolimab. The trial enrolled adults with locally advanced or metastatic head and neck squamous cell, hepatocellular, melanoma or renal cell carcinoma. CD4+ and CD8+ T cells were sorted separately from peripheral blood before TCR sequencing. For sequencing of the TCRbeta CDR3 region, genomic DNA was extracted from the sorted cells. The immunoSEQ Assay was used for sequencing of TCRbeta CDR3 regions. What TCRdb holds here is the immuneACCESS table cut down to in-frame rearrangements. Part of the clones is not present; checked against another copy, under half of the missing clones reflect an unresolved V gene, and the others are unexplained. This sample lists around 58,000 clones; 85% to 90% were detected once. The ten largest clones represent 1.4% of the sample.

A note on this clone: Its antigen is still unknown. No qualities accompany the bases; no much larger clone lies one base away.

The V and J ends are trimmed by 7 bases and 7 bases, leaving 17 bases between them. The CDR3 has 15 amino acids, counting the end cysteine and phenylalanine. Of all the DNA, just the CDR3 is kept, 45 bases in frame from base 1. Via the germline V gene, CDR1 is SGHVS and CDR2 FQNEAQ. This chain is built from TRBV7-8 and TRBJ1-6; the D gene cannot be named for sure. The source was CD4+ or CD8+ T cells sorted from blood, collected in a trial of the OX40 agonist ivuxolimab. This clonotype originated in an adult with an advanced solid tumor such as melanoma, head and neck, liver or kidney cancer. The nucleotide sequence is TGTGCCAGCACCGATCCGGGTTCGGGGAATTCACCCCTCCACTTT. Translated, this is CASTDPGSGNSPLHF.